A selection of T cell receptor beta chains follows, all from one sample in a study of blood T cell repertoires in COVID-19. Libraries were prepared by immunoSEQ multiplex PCR; TCRdb keeps only in-frame clonotypes and omits some of them. This table holds about 28,000 clones, 85% found once. Sample: peripheral blood. The receptors were sampled from a human donor in a cohort sampled during active COVID-19. The CDR3 runs from the conserved cysteine through the conserved F or W. The D gene is left open where the match is weak. Where a row states a size, it is once, few, many or the class of an expanded clone; other rows omit it.

d_call | j_call | v_call | clone_size | cdr3_aa | cdr3_nt
. | TRBJ1-3 | TRBV7-9 | many | CASSLASGSGNTIYF | TGTGCCAGCAGCTTAGCGTCGGGATCTGGAAACACCATATATTTT
. | TRBJ1-5 | TRBV20-1 | . | CSASRQGNNQPQHF | TGCAGTGCTAGTAGGCAGGGAAACAATCAGCCCCAGCATTTT
TRBD1 | TRBJ1-3 | TRBV3-1/TRBV3-2 | . | CASSLRGLRGNTIYF | TGTGCCAGCAGCCTCAGGGGGCTAAGGGGAAACACCATATATTTT
TRBD1 | TRBJ2-2 | TRBV7-2 | . | CASSFLAGTGGAGELFF | TGTGCCAGCAGCTTCCTCGCCGGGACAGGGGGGGCCGGGGAGCTGTTTTTT
. | TRBJ2-3 | TRBV4-1 | . | CASSQVPLGRGDTQYF | TGCGCCAGCAGCCAAGTCCCTTTGGGGCGGGGAGATACGCAGTATTTT
TRBD1 | TRBJ1-3 | TRBV5-8 | . | CASSLRTGAGNTIYF | TGTGCCAGCAGCTTGCGGACAGGGGCTGGAAACACCATATATTTT
. | TRBJ1-1 | TRBV7-6 | . | CASSLDSWWWTEAFF | TGTGCCAGCAGCTTAGACAGCTGGTGGTGGACTGAAGCTTTCTTT
. | TRBJ2-7 | TRBV6-1 | . | CASSEHLYEQYF | TGTGCCAGCAGTGAACACCTATACGAGCAGTACTTC
TRBD1 | TRBJ1-6 | TRBV5-1 | few | CASSLGQGNSPLHF | TGCGCCAGCAGCTTGGGACAGGGGAATTCACCCCTCCACTTT
TRBD1 | TRBJ2-7 | TRBV27 | . | CASSSQGAHYEQYF | TGTGCCAGCAGCTCCCAGGGGGCACACTACGAGCAGTACTTC
. | TRBJ2-5 | TRBV7-9 | . | CASSFGLLETQYF | TGTGCCAGCAGCTTTGGACTACTGGAGACCCAGTACTTC
. | TRBJ1-3 | TRBV6-6 | . | CASSYSGSSGNTIYF | TGTGCCAGCAGTTACTCGGGGAGCTCTGGAAACACCATATATTTT
. | TRBJ1-5 | TRBV6-2/TRBV6-3 | . | CASSYGYRVGNQPQHF | TGTGCCAGCAGTTACGGGTACAGGGTCGGCAATCAGCCCCAGCATTTT
TRBD2 | TRBJ2-1 | TRBV7-3 | . | CASSPRPGAGAYNEQFF | TGTGCCAGCAGCCCCAGACCGGGAGCGGGGGCCTACAATGAGCAGTTCTTC
. | TRBJ2-1 | TRBV18 | . | CASSSGQGYEQFF | TGTGCCAGCTCCTCCGGCCAGGGCTATGAGCAGTTCTTC
. | TRBJ1-3 | TRBV6-6 | . | CASSTSSSGNTIYF | TGTGCCAGCAGTACTTCAAGCTCTGGAAACACCATATATTTT
. | TRBJ2-2 | TRBV10-3 | once | CAISDPYRSNTGELFF | TGTGCCATCAGTGACCCTTACAGGTCGAACACCGGGGAGCTGTTTTTT
. | TRBJ1-1 | TRBV4-1 | . | CASSQEPQLMNTEAFF | TGCGCCAGCAGCCAAGAGCCACAGCTAATGAACACTGAAGCTTTCTTT
. | TRBJ1-4 | TRBV14 | . | CASSQASGMGKLFF | TGTGCCAGCAGCCAGGCCAGCGGGATGGGAAAACTGTTTTTT
. | TRBJ2-5 | TRBV12-3/TRBV12-4 | . | CASSGDRETQYF | TGTGCCAGCAGCGGAGACCGAGAGACCCAGTACTTC
TRBD2 | TRBJ2-7 | TRBV2 | . | CASSDEGLAGGIYEQYF | TGTGCCAGCAGTGACGAGGGGCTAGCGGGGGGGATCTACGAGCAGTACTTC
. | TRBJ1-1 | TRBV19 | . | CASSIVTGTTEAFF | TGTGCCAGTAGTATAGTAACAGGGACTACTGAAGCCTTCTTT
TRBD1 | TRBJ2-7 | TRBV6-6 | . | CASSWGQAQESYEQYF | TGTGCCAGCAGTTGGGGACAGGCGCAAGAATCCTACGAGCAGTACTTC